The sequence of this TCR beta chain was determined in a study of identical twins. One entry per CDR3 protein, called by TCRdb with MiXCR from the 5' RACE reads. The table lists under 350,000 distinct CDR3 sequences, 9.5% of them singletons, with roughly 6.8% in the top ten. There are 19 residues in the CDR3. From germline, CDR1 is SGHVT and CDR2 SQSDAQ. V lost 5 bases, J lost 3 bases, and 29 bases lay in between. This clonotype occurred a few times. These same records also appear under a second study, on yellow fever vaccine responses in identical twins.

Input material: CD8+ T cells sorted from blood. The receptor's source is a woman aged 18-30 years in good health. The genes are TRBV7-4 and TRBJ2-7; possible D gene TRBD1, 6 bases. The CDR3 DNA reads TGTGCCAGCAGCGAGCCCGACAGGTCTACCTCCGCAGGCCGCTACGAGCAGTACTTC. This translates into CASSEPDRSTSAGRYEQYF.